A single T cell receptor (beta chain) is shown here with its context. As yet, its antigen is unknown. Data came from immunoSEQ multiplex PCR; TCRdb stores just in-frame clones and leaves some out. This table holds some 85,000 clones, 95% to 97% found once. Germline assignment: CDR1 LNHNV and CDR2 YYDKDF (reference sequence). The ends were cut back, 0 bases at V and 0 bases at J, with 9 bases in the middle. This CDR3 has 15 residues. This entry comes from a study of cytomegalovirus exposure and HLA in healthy donors. Study results and limitations: In vitro data verified three CMV-associated chains as specific for CMV antigens. As was reported, the classifier diagnosed cytomegalovirus status with high specificity and sensitivity. Cytomegalovirus-associated status was assigned to 150 to 200 TCR beta chains. The tendency of first-cohort TCR clusters to co-occur in the roughly 130 validation repertoires emerged from a later analysis.

This clonotype originated in a woman aged 18-35 years in good health and CMV-seronegative. Specimen: PBMCs. The chain has TRBV15 and TRBJ2-7; the D is unclear. CDR3 sequence (DNA): TGTGCCACCAGCAGAGATAACGTACTCTCCTACGAGCAGTACTTC. Amino acids: CATSRDNVLSYEQYF.